The source of this TCR beta chain is a study of a mutant IDH1 vaccine in newly diagnosed glioma. Overall study: Patients, over weeks 1, 3, 5, 7, 11, 15, 19 and 23, received a total of eight vaccinations.

Time point noted: week 5, during vaccination. Every single dose of the vaccine, 300 ug of mutant IDH1 20-mer peptide, came with topical imiquimod. TCRdb's table, derived via immunoSEQ multiplex PCR, lists solely in-frame clones and lacks some. The sample holds about 30,000 clones, roughly 80% seen once. Points on this clone: Its antigen is currently unknown.

This CDR3 has 14 residues. Between the trimmed V and J ends, which lost 5 bases and 4 bases, there was a span of 16 bases. Germline V gives CDR1 SGHDT, CDR2 YYEEEE. The sequences come from PBMCs, collected from a glioma patient whose treatment included an IDH1 peptide vaccine. The clonotype originates from a man aged 25 to 40 with glioma. The rearrangement uses TRBV5-6 and TRBJ2-7, with D possibly called TRBD1 or TRBD2 (5 bases each). This CDR3 is CASSSGTGDYEQYF. DNA of the CDR3: TGTGCCAGCAGTTCCGGGACCGGTGATTACGAGCAGTACTTC.